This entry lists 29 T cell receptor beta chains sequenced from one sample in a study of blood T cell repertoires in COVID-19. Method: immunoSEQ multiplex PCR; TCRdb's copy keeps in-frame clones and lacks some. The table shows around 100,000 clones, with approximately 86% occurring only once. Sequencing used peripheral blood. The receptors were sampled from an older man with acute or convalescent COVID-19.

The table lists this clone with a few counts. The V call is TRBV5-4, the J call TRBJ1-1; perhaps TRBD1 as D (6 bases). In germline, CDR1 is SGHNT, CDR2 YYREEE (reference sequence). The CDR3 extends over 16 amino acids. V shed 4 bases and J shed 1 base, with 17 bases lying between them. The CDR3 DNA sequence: TGTGCCAGCAGCGCGATTAACAGGGTAGGGAACACTGAAGCTTTCTTT. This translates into CASSAINRVGNTEAFF.

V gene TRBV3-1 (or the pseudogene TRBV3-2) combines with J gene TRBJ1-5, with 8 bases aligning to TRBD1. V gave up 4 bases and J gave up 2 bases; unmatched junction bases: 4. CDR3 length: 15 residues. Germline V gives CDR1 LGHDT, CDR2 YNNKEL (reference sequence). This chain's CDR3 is CASSPGQERNQPQHF. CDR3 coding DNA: TGTGCCAGCAGCCCGGGACAGGAACGCAATCAGCCCCAGCATTTT.

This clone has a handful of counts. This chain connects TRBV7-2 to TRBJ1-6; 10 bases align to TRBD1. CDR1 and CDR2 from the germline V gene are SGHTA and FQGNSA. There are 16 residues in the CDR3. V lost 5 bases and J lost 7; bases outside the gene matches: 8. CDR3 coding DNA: TGTGCCAGCAGCACAGACAGGGGGCGGTGGAATTCACCCCTCCACTTT. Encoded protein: CASSTDRGRWNSPLHF.

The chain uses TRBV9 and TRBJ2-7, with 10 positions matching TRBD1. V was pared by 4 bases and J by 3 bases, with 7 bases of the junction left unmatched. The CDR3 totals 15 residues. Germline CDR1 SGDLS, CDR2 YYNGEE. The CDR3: CASSPGGTGDYEQYF. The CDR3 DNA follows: TGTGCCAGCAGCCCGGGCGGGACAGGGGACTACGAGCAGTACTTC.

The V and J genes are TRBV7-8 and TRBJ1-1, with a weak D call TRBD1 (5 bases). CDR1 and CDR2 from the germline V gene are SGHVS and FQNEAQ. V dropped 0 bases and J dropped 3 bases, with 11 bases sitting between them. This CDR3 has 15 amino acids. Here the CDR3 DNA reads TGTGCCAGCAGCTTAGCGGGGCGTGGGTACACTGAAGCTTTCTTT. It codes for CASSLAGRGYTEAFF. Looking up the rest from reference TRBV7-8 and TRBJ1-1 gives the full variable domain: GAGVSQSPRYKVAKRGQDVALRCDPISGHVSLFWYQQALGQGPEFLTYFQNEAQLDKSGLPSDRFFAERPEGSVSTLKIQRTQQEDSAVYLCASSLAGRGYTEAFFGQGTRLTVV.

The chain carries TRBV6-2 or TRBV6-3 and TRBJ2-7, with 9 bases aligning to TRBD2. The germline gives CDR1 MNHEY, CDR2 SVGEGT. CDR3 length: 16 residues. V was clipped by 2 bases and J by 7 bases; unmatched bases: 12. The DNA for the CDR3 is TGTGCCAGCAGTTACCCTTTTAGCGGGAGCAGGACGGAGCAGTACTTC. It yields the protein CASSYPFSGSRTEQYF.

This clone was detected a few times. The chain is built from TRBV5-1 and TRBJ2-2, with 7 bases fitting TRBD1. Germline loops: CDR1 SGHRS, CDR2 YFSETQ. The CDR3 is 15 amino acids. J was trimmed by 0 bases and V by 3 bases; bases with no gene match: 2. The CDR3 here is CASSSGTANTGELFF. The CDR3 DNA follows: TGCGCCAGCAGCTCCGGGACAGCGAACACCGGGGAGCTGTTTTTT.

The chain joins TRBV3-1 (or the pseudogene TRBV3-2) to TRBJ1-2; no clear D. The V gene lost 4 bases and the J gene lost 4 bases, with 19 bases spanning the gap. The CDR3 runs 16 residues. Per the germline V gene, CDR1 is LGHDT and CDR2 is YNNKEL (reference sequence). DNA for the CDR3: TGTGCCAGCAGCCCAAACGTTGGCAGATTGATCTATGGCTACACCTTC. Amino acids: CASSPNVGRLIYGYTF.

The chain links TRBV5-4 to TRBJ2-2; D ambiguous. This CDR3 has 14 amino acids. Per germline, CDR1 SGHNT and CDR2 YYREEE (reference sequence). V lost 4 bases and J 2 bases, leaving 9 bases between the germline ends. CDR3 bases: TGTGCCAGCAGCCTACTTGTAAACACCGGGGAGCTGTTTTTT. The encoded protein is CASSLLVNTGELFF.

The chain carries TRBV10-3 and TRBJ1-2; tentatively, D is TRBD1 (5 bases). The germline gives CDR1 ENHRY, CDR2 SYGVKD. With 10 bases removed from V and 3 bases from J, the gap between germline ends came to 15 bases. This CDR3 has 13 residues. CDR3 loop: CATARQTDYGYTF. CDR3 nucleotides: TGTGCCACCGCCCGACAGACCGACTATGGCTACACCTTC.

This CDR3 reads CASSLLAGDADTQYF. CDR3 DNA sequence: TGTGCCAGCAGCCTACTAGCGGGGGATGCAGATACGCAGTATTTT. The chain is built from TRBV7-2 and TRBJ2-3; 11 bases line up with TRBD2. CDR1 and CDR2 (germline): SGHTA, FQGNSA. V was pared by 5 bases and J by 4 bases, with 5 bases of the junction left unmatched. The CDR3 spans 15 residues.

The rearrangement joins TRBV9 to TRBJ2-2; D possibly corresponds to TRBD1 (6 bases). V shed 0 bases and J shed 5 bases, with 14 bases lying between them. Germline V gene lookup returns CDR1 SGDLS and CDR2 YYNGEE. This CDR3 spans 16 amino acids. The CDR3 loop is CASSVDQGTLTGELFF. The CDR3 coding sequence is TGTGCCAGCAGCGTAGATCAGGGGACACTAACCGGGGAGCTGTTTTTT. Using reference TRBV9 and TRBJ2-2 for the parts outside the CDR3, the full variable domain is DSGVTQTPKHLITATGQRVTLRCSPRSGDLSVYWYQQSLDQGLQFLIQYYNGEERAKGNILERFSAQQFPDLHSELNLSSLELGDSALYFCASSVDQGTLTGELFFGEGSRLTVL.

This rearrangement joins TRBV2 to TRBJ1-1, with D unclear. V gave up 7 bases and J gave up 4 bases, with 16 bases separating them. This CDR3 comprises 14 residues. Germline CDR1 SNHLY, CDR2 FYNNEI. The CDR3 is CASTPLSTGTEAFF. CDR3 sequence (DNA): TGTGCCAGCACCCCGCTCTCCACGGGCACTGAAGCTTTCTTT.

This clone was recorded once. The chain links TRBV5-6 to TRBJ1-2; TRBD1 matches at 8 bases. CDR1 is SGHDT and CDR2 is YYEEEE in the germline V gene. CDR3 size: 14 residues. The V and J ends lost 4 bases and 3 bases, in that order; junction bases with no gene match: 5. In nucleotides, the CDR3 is TGTGCCAGCAGCCAGGACAGGGCTGACTATGGCTACACCTTC. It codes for CASSQDRADYGYTF.

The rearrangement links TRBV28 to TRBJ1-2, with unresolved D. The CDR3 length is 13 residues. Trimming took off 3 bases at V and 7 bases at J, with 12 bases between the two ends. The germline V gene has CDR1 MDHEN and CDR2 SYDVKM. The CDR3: CASSFERVRGYTF. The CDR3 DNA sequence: TGTGCCAGCAGTTTTGAGAGGGTACGTGGCTACACCTTC.

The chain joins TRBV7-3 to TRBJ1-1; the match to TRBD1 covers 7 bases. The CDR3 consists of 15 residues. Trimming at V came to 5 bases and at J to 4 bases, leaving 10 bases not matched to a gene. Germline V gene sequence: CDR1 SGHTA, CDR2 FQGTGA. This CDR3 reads CASSKEDRIGTEAFF. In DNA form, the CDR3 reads TGTGCCAGCAGCAAAGAGGACAGGATAGGCACTGAAGCTTTCTTT. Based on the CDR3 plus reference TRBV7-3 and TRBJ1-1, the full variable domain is GAGVSQTPSNKVTEKGKYVELRCDPISGHTALYWYRQSLGQGPEFLIYFQGTGAADDSGLPNDRFFAVRPEGSVSTLKIQRTERGDSAVYLCASSKEDRIGTEAFFGQGTRLTVV.

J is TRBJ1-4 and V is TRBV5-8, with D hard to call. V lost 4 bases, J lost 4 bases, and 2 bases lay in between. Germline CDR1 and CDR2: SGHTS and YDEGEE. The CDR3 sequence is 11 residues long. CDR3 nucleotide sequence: TGTGCCAGCAGCCATAATGAAAAACTGTTTTTT. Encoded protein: CASSHNEKLFF.

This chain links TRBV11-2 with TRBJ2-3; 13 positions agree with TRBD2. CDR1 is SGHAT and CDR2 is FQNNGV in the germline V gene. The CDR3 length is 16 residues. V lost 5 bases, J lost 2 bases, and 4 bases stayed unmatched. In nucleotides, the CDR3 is TGTGCCAGCAGCCTGGGGACTAGCGGGAACACAGATACGCAGTATTTT. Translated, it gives CASSLGTSGNTDTQYF. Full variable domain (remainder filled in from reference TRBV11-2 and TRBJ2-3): EAGVAQSPRYKIIEKRQSVAFWCNPISGHATLYWYQQILGQGPKLLIQFQNNGVVDDSQLPKDRFSAERLKGVDSTLKIQPAKLEDSAVYLCASSLGTSGNTDTQYFGPGTRLTVL.

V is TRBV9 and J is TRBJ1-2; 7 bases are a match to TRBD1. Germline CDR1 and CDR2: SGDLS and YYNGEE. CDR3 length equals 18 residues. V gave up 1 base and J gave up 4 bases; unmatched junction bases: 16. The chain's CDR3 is CASSVHASIPGQFYGYTF. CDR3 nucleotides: TGTGCCAGCAGCGTACATGCTTCGATTCCGGGACAGTTCTATGGCTACACCTTC.

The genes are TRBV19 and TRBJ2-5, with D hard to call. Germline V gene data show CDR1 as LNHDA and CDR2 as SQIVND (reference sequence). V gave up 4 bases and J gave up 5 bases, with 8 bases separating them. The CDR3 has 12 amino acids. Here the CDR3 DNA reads TGTGCCAGTAGTAGGTACGGGGAGACCCAGTACTTC. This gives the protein CASSRYGETQYF.

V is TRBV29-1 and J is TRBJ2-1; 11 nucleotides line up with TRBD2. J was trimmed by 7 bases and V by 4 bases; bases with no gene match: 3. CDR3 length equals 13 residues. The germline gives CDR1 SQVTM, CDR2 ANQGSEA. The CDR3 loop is CSVGSSGRNEQFF. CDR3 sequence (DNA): TGCAGCGTTGGTTCTAGCGGGAGGAATGAGCAGTTCTTC.

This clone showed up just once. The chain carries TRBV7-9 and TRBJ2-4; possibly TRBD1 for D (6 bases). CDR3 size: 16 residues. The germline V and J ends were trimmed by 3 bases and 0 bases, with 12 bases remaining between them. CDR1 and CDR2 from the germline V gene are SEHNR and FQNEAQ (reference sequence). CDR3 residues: CASSFGDTRAKNIQYF. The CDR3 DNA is TGTGCCAGCAGCTTCGGGGACACAAGAGCCAAAAACATTCAGTACTTC.

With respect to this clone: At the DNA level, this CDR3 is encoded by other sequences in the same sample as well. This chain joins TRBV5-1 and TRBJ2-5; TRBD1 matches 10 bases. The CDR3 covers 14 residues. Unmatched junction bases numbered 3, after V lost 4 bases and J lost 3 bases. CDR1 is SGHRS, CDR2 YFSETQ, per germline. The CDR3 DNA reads TGCGCCAGCAGCCGGACAGGGGGGGAAGAGACCCAGTACTTC. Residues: CASSRTGGEETQYF. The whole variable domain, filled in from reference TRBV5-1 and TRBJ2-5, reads KAGVTQTPRYLIKTRGQQVTLSCSPISGHRSVSWYQQTPGQGLQFLFEYFSETQRNKGNFPGRFSGRQFSNSRSEMNVSTLELGDSALYLCASSRTGGEETQYFGPGTRLLVL.

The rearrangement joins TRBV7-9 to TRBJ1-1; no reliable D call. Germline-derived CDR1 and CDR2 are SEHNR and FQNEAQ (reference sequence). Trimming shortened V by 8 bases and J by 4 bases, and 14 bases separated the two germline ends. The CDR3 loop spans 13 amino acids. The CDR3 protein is CASGLDWATEAFF. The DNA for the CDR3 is TGTGCCAGCGGGTTAGATTGGGCCACTGAAGCTTTCTTT. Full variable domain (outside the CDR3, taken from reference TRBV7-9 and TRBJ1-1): DTGVSQNPRHKITKRGQNVTFRCDPISEHNRLYWYRQTLGQGPEFLTYFQNEAQLEKSRLLSDRFSAERPKGSFSTLEIQRTEQGDSAMYLCASGLDWATEAFFGQGTRLTVV.

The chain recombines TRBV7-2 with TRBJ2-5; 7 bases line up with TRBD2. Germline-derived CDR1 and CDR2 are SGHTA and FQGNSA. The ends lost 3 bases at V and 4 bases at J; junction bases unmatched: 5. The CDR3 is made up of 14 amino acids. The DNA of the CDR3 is TGTGCCAGCAGCTTTAGCGGGCCCACAGAGACCCAGTACTTC. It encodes CASSFSGPTETQYF.

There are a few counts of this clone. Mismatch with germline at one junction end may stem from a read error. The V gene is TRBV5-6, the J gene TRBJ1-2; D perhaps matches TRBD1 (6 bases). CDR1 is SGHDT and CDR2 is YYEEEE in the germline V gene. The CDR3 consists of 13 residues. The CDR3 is CASSLGTARRQSF. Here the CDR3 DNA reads TGTGCCAGCAGCTTGGGGACAGCCAGGCGACAATCTTTC.

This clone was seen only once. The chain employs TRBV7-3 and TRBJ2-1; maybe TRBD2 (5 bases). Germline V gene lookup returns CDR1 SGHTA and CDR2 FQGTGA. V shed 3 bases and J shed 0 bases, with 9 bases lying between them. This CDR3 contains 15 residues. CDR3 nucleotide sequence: TGTGCCAGCAGCTTCTGGAGGAGCTCCTACAATGAGCAGTTCTTC. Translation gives CASSFWRSSYNEQFF.

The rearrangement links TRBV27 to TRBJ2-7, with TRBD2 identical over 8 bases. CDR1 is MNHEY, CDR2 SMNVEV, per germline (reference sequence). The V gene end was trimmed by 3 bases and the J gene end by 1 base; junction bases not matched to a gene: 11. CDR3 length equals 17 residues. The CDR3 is CASSFLRSGGLSYEQYF. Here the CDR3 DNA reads TGTGCCAGCAGTTTCCTCCGATCGGGAGGGCTGTCCTACGAGCAGTACTTC.

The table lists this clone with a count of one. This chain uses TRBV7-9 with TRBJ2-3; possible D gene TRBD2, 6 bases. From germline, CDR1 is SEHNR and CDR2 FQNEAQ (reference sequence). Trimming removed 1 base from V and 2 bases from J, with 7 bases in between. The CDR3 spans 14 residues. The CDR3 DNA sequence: TGTGCCAGCAGCTTAGGCGGGAACACAGATACGCAGTATTTT. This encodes CASSLGGNTDTQYF.